This T cell receptor beta chain stems from a study of regulatory T cells in long-lasting Graves disease. V was clipped by 5 bases and J by 0 bases, with 7 bases between them. This CDR3 has 13 residues. Libraries of TCR beta came from iRepertoire HTBI primers plus Arm-PCR of CDR3 regions. MiXCR was run by TCRdb on the multiplex PCR reads, yielding one entry per CDR3 protein. The repertoire holds 400,000 or so distinct CDR3 sequences, with roughly a quarter as singletons. This clonotype was observed many times. The time point denotes: persistent/refractory GD, antithyroid drugs over 5 years with positive TRAb. Preparation of the TCR library used RNA extracted from PBMCs.

The receptor was isolated from a female donor with Graves disease. The sequencing used peripheral blood mononuclear cells (PBMCs), collected when the disease was refractory, from a patient treated with antithyroid drugs. The rearrangement links TRBV12-3 or TRBV12-4 to TRBJ2-5; D gene ambiguous. DNA of the CDR3: TGTGCCAGCAGTACAAGGTACCAAGAGACCCAGTACTTC. Residues: CASSTRYQETQYF.